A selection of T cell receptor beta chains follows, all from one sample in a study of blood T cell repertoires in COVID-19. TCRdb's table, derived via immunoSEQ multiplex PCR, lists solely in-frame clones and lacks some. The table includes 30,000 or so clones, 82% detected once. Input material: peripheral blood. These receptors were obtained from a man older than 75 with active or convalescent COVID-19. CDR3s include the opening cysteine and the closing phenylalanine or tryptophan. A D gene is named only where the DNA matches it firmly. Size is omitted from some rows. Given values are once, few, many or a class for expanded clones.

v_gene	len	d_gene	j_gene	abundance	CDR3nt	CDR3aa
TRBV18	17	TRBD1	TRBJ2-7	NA	TGTGCCAGCTCACCAAATATGCCCGGACAGGGAACGGATGAGCAGTACTTC	CASSPNMPGQGTDEQYF
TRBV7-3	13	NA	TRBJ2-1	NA	TGTGCCAGCAGCTTAGAGCGTTCCAACACCCCGTTCTTC	CASSLERSNTPFF
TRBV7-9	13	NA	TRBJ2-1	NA	TGTGCCAGCAGCTTAGGAGCTAGCTATGAGCAGTTCTTC	CASSLGASYEQFF
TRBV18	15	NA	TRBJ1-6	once	TGTGCCAGCTCACCACGGCAGGGAGGGGACTCACCCCTCCACTTT	CASSPRQGGDSPLHF
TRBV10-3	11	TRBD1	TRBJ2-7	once	TGTGCCATCAGTGAAGACAGGGGACCGTACTTC	CAISEDRGPYF
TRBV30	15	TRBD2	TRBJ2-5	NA	TGTGCCACAAGGGGACTAGCGGGCGGCCAAGAGACCCAGTACTTC	CATRGLAGGQETQYF
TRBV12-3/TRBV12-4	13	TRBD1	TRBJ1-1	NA	TGTGCCAGCAGGGGACAGGGAAGTACTGAAGCTTTCTTT	CASRGQGSTEAFF
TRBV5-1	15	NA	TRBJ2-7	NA	TGCGCCAGCAGGCAAACACAGCCAGGGTCCTACGAGCAGTACTTC	CASRQTQPGSYEQYF
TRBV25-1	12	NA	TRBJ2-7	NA	TGTGCCAGCAGAGGAGGCACCTACGAGCAGTACTTC	CASRGGTYEQYF
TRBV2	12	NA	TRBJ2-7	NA	TGTGCCGGCCTGACAGTTTTCTACGAGCAGTACTTC	CAGLTVFYEQYF
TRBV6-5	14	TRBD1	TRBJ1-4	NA	TGTGCCAGCAGATCCGGACAGGGAGGGGAAAAACTGTTTTTT	CASRSGQGGEKLFF
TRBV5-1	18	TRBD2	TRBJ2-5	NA	TGCGCCAGCAGCCCCCGGACTAGCGGGAGCCCGGGGTCTTGGGCCCAGTACTTC	CASSPRTSGSPGSWAQYF